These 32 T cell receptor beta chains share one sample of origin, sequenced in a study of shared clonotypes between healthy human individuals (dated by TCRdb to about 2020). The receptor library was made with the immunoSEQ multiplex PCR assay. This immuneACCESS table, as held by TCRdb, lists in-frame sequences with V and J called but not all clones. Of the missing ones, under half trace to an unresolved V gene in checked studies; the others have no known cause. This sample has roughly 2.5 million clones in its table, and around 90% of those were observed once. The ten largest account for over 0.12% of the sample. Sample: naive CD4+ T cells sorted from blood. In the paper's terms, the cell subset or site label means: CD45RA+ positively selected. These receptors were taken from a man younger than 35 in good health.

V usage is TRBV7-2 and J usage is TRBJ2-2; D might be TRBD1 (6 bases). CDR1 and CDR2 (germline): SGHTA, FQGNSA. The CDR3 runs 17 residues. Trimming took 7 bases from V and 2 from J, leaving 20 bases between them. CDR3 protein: CASKRPGRGLNTGELFF. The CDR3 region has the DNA TGTGCCAGCAAACGCCCCGGCAGGGGCCTTAACACCGGGGAGCTGTTTTTT.

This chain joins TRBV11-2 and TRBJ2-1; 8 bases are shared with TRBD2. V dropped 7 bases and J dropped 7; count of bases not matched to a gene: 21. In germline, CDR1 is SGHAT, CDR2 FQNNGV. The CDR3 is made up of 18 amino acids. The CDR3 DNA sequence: TGTGCCAGCACCAATCAACATCATCCAGCGGGAGCCGGTAATGAGCAGTTCTTC. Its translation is CASTNQHHPAGAGNEQFF.

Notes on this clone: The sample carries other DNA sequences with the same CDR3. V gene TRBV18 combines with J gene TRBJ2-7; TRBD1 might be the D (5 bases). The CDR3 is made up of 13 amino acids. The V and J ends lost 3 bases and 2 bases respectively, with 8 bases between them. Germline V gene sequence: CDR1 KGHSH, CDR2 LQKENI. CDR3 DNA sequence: TGTGCCAGCTCACCTGACAGAACCTACGAGCAGTACTTC. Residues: CASSPDRTYEQYF.

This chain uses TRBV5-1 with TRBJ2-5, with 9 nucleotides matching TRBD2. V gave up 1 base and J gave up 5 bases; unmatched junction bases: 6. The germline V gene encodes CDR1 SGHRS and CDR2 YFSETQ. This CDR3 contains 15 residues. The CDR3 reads CASSLYSGSEETQYF. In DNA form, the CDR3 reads TGCGCCAGCAGCTTGTATAGCGGGAGCGAGGAGACCCAGTACTTC.

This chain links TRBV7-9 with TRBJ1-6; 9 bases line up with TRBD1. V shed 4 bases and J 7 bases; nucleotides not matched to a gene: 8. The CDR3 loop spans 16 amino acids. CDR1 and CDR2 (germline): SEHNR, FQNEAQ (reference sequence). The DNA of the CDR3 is TGTGCCAGCAGCTCACTACAGGGGGCAAGGAATTCACCCCTCCACTTT. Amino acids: CASSSLQGARNSPLHF.

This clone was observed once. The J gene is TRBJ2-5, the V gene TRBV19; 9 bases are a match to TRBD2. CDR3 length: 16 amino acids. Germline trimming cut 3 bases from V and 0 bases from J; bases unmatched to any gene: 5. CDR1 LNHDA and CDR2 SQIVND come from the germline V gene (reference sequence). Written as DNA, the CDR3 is TGTGCCAGTAGTATTGCGAGCGGGAGGTACCAAGAGACCCAGTACTTC. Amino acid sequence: CASSIASGRYQETQYF.

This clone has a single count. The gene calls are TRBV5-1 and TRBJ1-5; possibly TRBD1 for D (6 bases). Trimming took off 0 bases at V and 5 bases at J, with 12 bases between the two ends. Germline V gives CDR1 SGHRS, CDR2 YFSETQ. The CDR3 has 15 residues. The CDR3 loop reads CASSLEGQLYQPQHF. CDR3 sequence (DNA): TGCGCCAGCAGCTTGGAAGGACAGCTGTATCAGCCCCAGCATTTT.

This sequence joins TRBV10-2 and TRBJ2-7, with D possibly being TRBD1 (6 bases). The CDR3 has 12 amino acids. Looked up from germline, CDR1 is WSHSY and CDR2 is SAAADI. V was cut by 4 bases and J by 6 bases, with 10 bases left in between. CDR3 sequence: CASSVSGVEQYF. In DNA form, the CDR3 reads TGCGCCAGCAGTGTGTCAGGGGTCGAGCAGTACTTC.

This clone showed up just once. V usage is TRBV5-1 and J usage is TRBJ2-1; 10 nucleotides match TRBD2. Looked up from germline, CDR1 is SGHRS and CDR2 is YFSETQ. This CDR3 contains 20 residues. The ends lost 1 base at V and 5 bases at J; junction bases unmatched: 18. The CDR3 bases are TGCGCCAGCAGCTTGTCTGTCGGGCTAGCGGGAGCAAGTGGCGACAATGAGCAGTTCTTC. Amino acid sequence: CASSLSVGLAGASGDNEQFF.

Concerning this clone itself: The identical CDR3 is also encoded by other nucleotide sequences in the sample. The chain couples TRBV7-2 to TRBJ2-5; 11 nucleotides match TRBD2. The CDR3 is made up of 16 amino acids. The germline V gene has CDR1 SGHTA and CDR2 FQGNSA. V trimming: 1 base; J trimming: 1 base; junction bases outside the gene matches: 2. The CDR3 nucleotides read TGTGCCAGCAGCTTAGGGCTAGCGGGAGGCCAAGAGACCCAGTACTTC. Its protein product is CASSLGLAGGQETQYF.

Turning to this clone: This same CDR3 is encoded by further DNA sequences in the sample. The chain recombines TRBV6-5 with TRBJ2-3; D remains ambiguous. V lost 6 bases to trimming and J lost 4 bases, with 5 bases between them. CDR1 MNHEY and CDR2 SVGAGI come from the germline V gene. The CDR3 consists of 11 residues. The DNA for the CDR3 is TGTGCCAGCAGACGGGCAGATACGCAGTATTTT. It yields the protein CASRRADTQYF.

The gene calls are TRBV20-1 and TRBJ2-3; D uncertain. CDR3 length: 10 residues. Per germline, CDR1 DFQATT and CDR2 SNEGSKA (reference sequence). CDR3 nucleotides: TGCAGGGTAGGAGCAGATACGCAGTATTTT. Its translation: CRVGADTQYF.

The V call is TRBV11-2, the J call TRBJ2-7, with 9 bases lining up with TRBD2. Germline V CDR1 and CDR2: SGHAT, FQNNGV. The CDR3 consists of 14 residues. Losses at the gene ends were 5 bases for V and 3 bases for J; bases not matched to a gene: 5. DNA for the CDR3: TGTGCCAGCAGCCCCCTTAGCGGGAGCTACGAGCAGTACTTC. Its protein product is CASSPLSGSYEQYF.

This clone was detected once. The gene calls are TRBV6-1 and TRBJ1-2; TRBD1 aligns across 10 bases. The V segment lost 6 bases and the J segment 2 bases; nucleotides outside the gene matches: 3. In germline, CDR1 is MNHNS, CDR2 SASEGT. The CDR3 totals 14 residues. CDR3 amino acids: CASRSTGGNYGYTF. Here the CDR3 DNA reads TGTGCCAGCAGGTCGACAGGGGGCAACTATGGCTACACCTTC.

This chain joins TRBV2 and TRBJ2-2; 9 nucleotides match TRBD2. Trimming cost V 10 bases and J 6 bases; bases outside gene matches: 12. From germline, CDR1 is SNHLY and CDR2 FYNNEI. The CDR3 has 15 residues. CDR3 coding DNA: TGTGCCATCGACGGTTTAGCGGGAGTAGCCGGGGAGCTGTTTTTT. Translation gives CAIDGLAGVAGELFF.

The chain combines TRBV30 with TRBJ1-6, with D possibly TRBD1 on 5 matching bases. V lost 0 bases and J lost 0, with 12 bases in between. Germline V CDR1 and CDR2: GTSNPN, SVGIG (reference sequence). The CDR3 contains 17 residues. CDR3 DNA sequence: TGTGCCTGGAGTGTACACAGGACAAGCTCCTATAATTCACCCCTCCACTTT. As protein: CAWSVHRTSSYNSPLHF.

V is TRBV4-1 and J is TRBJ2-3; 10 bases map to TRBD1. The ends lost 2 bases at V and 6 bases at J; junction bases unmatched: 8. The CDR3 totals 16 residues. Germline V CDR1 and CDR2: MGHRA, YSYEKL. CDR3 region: CASSQLGTGAWDTQYF. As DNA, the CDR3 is TGCGCCAGCAGCCAACTGGGGACAGGGGCATGGGATACGCAGTATTTT.

CDR3 DNA: TGCGCCAGCAGCTTGCGGGGGGGTAGGCAAGAGACCCAGTACTTC. Encoded protein: CASSLRGGRQETQYF. The genes are TRBV5-1 and TRBJ2-5, with TRBD2 identical over 8 bases. The CDR3 sequence is 15 residues long. V was pared by 1 base and J by 2 bases, with 4 bases of the junction left unmatched. CDR1 is SGHRS and CDR2 is YFSETQ in the germline V gene.

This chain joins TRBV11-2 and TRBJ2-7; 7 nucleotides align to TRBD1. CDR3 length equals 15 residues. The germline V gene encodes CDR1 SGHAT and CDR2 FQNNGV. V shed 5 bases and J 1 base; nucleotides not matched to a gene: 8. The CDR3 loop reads CASSRTPGQSYEQYF. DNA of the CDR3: TGTGCCAGCAGCCGCACACCGGGACAGTCCTACGAGCAGTACTTC.

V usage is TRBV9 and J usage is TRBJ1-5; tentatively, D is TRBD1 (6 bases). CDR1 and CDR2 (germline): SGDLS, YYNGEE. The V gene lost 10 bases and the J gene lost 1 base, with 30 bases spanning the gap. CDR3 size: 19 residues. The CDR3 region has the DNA TGTGCCCGAGGAGTACGTCGGACAGATTTCTCTGAAAGCAATCAGCCCCAGCATTTT. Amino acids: CARGVRRTDFSESNQPQHF.

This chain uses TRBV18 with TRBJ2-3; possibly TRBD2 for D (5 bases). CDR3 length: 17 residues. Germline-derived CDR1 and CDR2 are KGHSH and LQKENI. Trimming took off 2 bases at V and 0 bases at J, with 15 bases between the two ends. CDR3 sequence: CASSPKIGGLSTDTQYF. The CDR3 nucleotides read TGTGCCAGCTCACCAAAGATCGGCGGGCTTAGCACAGATACGCAGTATTTT.

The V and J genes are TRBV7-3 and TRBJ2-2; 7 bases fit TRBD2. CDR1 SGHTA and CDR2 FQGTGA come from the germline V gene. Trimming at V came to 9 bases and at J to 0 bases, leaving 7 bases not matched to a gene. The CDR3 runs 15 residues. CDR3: CASSIGGTNTGELFF. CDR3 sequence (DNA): TGTGCCAGTTCTATCGGGGGGACGAACACCGGGGAGCTGTTTTTT.

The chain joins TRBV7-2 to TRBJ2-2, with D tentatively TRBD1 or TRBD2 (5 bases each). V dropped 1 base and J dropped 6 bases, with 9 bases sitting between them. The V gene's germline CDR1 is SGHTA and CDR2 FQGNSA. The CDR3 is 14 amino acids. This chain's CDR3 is CASSLVGVSGELFF. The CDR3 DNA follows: TGTGCCAGCAGCTTAGTGGGGGTGTCCGGGGAGCTGTTTTTT.

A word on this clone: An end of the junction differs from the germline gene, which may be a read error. In DNA form, the CDR3 reads TGTGCCAGCAGTATAACGGACCGAGGGAATAATTCACCCCTCCACTTT. This codes for CASSITDRGNNSPLHF. This sequence joins TRBV19 and TRBJ1-6, with D unclear. CDR1 LNHDA and CDR2 SQIVND come from the germline V gene (reference sequence). This CDR3 comprises 16 residues.

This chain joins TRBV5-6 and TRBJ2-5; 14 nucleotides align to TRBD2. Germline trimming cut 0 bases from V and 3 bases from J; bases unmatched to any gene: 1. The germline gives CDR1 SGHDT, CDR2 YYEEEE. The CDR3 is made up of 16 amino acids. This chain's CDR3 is CASSLGLAGGKETQYF. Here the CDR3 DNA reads TGTGCCAGCAGCTTGGGACTAGCGGGGGGGAAAGAGACCCAGTACTTC.

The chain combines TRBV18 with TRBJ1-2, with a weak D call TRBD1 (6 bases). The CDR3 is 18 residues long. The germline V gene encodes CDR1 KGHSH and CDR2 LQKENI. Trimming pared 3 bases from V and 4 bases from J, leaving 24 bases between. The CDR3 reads CASSPPWTVKPKGYGYTF. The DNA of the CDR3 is TGTGCCAGCTCACCCCCATGGACAGTCAAACCCAAGGGCTATGGCTACACCTTC.

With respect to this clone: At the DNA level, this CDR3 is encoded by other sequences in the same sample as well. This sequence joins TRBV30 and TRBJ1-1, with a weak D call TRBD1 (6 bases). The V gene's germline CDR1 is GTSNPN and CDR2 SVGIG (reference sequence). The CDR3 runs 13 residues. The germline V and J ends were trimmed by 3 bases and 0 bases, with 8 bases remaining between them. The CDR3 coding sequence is TGTGCCTGGAGCAGGACAGTGAACACTGAAGCTTTCTTT. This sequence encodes CAWSRTVNTEAFF.

CDR3 bases: TGCGCCAGCAGCCAAGAGGGGACGCAGTATTTT. This translates into CASSQEGTQYF. The V call is TRBV4-1, the J call TRBJ2-3, with D hard to call. Deletions cut 0 bases from V and 9 bases from J, with 4 bases between. There are 11 residues in the CDR3. Germline assignment: CDR1 MGHRA and CDR2 YSYEKL.

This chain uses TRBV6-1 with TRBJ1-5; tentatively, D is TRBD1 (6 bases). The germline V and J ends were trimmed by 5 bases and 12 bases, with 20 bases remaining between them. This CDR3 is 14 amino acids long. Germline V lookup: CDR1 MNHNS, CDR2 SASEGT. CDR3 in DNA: TGTGCCAGCAGTCACCGGGACACAGACTTTCACCAGCATTTT. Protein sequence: CASSHRDTDFHQHF.

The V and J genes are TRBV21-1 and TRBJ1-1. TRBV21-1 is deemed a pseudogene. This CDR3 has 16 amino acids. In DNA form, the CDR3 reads TGTGCCAGCAGCAAAGTGAGACGACGCGGGAACACTGAAGCTTTCTTT. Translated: CASSKVRRRGNTEAFF.

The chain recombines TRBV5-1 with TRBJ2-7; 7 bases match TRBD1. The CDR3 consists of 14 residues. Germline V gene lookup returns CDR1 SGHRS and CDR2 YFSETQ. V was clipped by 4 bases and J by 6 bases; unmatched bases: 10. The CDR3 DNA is TGCGCCAGCAGCCCCAGACAGGGAGAGGGCGAGCAGTACTTC. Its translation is CASSPRQGEGEQYF.

CDR3 nucleotide sequence: TGTGCCAGCTCACGAGACGGTAGCGGGTCGAACACCGGGGAGCTGTTTTTT. Amino acid sequence: CASSRDGSGSNTGELFF. The chain has TRBV18 and TRBJ2-2, with 7 nucleotides matching TRBD2. The CDR3 runs to 17 residues. Trimming at V came to 4 bases and at J to 0 bases, leaving 8 bases not matched to a gene. The V gene's germline CDR1 is KGHSH and CDR2 LQKENI.